What follows describes a single TCR beta chain. The germline CDR1 and CDR2 sequences are MNHEY and SVGAGI. The ends were cut back, 2 bases at V and 5 bases at J, with 18 bases in the middle. The CDR3 runs 16 residues. This entry belongs to a study of cytomegalovirus exposure and HLA in healthy donors. PCR involved 60 Vbeta and 13 Jbeta primers. Measured with immunoSEQ multiplex PCR; TCRdb has only the in-frame clones, and not every one. The sample carries more than 90,000 clones, roughly three quarters recorded once. The sample consisted of PBMCs. The receptor was derived from a woman in her late teens or twenties in good health and CMV-seropositive. This sequence joins TRBV6-5 and TRBJ1-1; weak D call: TRBD1 (5 bases). The CDR3 sequence: CASSYLWAGLGTEAFF. The CDR3 region has the DNA TGTGCCAGCAGTTACCTTTGGGCAGGGCTGGGAACTGAAGCTTTCTTT.